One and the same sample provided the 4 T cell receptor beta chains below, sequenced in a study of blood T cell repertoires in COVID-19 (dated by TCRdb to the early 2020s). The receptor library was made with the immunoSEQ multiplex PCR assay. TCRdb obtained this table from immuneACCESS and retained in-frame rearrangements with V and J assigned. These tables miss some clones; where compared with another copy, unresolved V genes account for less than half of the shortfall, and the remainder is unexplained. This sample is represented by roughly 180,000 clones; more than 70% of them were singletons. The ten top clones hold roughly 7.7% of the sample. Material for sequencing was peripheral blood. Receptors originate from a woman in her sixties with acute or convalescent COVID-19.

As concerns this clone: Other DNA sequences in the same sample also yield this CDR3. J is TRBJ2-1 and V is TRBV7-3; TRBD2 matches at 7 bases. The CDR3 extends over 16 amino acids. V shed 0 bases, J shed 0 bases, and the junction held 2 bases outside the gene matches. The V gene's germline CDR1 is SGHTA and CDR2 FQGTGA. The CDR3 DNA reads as TGTGCCAGCAGCTTAACCGCTAGCGGCTCCTACAATGAGCAGTTCTTC. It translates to CASSLTASGSYNEQFF.

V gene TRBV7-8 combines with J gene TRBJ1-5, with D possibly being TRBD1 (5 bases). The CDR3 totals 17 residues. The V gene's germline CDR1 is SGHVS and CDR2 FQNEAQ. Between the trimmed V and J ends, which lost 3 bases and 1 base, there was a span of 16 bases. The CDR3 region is CASSFGSQGGSNQPQHF. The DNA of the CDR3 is TGTGCCAGCAGCTTCGGCTCTCAGGGTGGGAGCAATCAGCCCCAGCATTTT.

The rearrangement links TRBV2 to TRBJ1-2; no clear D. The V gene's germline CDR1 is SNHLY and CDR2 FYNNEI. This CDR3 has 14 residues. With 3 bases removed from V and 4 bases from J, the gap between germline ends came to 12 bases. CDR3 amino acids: CASSEWAAGYGYTF. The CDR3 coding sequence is TGTGCCAGCAGTGAGTGGGCAGCTGGCTATGGCTACACCTTC.

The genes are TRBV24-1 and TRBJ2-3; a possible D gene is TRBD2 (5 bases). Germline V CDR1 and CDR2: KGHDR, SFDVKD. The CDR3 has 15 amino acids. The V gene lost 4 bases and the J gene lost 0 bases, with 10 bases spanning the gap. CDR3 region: CATSDTAESTDTQYF. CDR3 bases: TGTGCCACCAGTGACACAGCGGAAAGCACAGATACGCAGTATTTT.